This T cell receptor (beta chain) was recovered during a study of blood T cell repertoires in COVID-19. Only in-frame clones appear in the TCRdb table, and some are missing; sequencing was by immunoSEQ multiplex PCR. The sample has 25,000 to 35,000 clones, less than 90% seen once. The TCR originated in a human donor in a cohort sampled during active COVID-19. The specimen was peripheral blood.

DNA for the CDR3: TGTGCCAGCAGCTTAGTTCCTAGCGGGGGGTCTTTCTTC. Its protein product is CASSLVPSGGSFF. The J gene is TRBJ2-1, the V gene TRBV7-2; 11 nucleotides align to TRBD2. Germline-derived CDR1 and CDR2 are SGHTA and FQGNSA. Trimming took 1 base from V and 16 from J; bases not matched to a gene: 6. The CDR3 runs 13 residues.